This TCR beta chain was observed in a study of T cell changes during pregnancy in multiple sclerosis. Clones were sequenced by immunoSEQ multiplex PCR, and TCRdb holds only the in-frame ones, with some missing. Among about 68,000 clones listed, about 92% were seen once. CDR3 length: 16 residues. Trimming took off 0 bases at V and 5 bases at J, with 16 bases between the two ends. Germline CDR1 and CDR2: MGHRA and YSYEKL. The rearrangement links TRBV4-1 to TRBJ1-2; D is undetermined. This specimen consisted of peripheral blood, obtained in the second trimester of pregnancy. This sequence was found in a female donor in good health, enrolled as a control in a pregnancy study. The CDR3 here is CASSQDREGPRYGYTF. CDR3 bases: TGCGCCAGCAGCCAAGATAGGGAGGGTCCAAGGTATGGCTACACCTTC.